This T cell receptor beta chain is drawn from a study of CD8+CD57+ T cells in acquired aplastic anemia. TCR beta VDJ and CDR3 were profiled, and genomic DNA was the template. TCRdb itself ran the reads through MiXCR, one entry per CDR3 protein. The sample includes 260,000 or so distinct CDR3 sequences, approximately 82% of them seen just once. Patients chosen for sequencing had CD8+CD57+ cells that had expanded, as shown by flow cytometry. Each of the patients presented with severe acquired aplastic anemia. The CDR3 has 14 residues. In germline, CDR1 is SGHTA, CDR2 FQGNSA. Trimming stripped 5 bases from V and 9 bases from J, with 14 bases between. Findings and caveats of the study: Roughly 31 was the count of CD8+ CDR3 sequences that patients shared with controls.

This clonotype was detected a few times. Its matching antigen is unknown. The source is a human donor with aplastic anemia. This chain connects TRBV7-2 to TRBJ1-6; possibly TRBD1 for D (5 bases). The sample was sorted CD4+, CD8+, or CD8+CD57+ T cells (not recorded which) from PBMCs. The DNA of the CDR3 is TGTGCCAGCAGCCTAAACTATGGGGGTTCACCCCTCCACTTT. Protein: CASSLNYGGSPLHF.